This T cell receptor beta chain was captured in a study of response to subunit inactivated influenza vaccine. Study results and limitations: It was the authors' suggestion that each seasonal influenza vaccination recruits few new T cells.

This clonotype has just a few counts. Its antigen is unidentified. TCRdb called the RT-PCR reads again in MiXCR, with one record for every CDR3 protein. The sample yields hundreds of thousands of distinct CDR3 sequences, 14% seen once. The source material was PBMCs from blood, sampled 14 to 15 days before vaccination. This clonotype originated in a man aged 50 or older who received an inactivated influenza vaccine.

CDR3 sequence: CASSPGQSPYEQYF. The CDR3 coding sequence is TGCGCCAGCAGCCCGGGACAGTCCCCCTACGAGCAGTACTTC. The chain couples TRBV5-1 to TRBJ2-7; 7 bases align to TRBD1. This CDR3 has 14 residues. J was trimmed by 2 bases and V by 4 bases; bases with no gene match: 6. Germline CDR1 SGHRS, CDR2 YFSETQ.